This T cell receptor beta chain was captured by sequencing in a study of T cells after yellow fever vaccination. Study details: Low-cell-number fractions were prepared with SMART-Seq v4 Ultra Low Input. Regarding the study as a whole: Reappearance after the booster was seen for most primary-vaccination clones, at about 95% CD4 and roughly 90% CD8. It was a weaker secondary response, yet one that peaked faster, at day 5 versus 15. Bulk-population clonotypes that are abundant could appear as contaminants in FACS-sorted repertoires.

TCRdb re-called the 5' RACE reads with MiXCR, one entry per CDR3 protein. The repertoire includes approximately 340,000 distinct CDR3 sequences, about 8.7% of them detected once, and more than 15% sits in the top ten. Germline CDR1 is LGHNA and CDR2 is YNFKEQ. V was pared by 0 bases and J by 5 bases, with 13 bases between. The CDR3 consists of 16 residues. For this clonotype: Its target is not known.

The sample was PBMCs, taken on the day of the first yellow fever vaccination. The chain carries TRBV4-2 and TRBJ1-4; no clear D. The clonotype was recovered from a man younger than 35 who received the YFV17D yellow fever vaccine. The CDR3 DNA reads as TGTGCCAGCAGCCAAGATCATCAGGTTGGGAATGAAAAACTGTTTTTT. Translated, it gives CASSQDHQVGNEKLFF.